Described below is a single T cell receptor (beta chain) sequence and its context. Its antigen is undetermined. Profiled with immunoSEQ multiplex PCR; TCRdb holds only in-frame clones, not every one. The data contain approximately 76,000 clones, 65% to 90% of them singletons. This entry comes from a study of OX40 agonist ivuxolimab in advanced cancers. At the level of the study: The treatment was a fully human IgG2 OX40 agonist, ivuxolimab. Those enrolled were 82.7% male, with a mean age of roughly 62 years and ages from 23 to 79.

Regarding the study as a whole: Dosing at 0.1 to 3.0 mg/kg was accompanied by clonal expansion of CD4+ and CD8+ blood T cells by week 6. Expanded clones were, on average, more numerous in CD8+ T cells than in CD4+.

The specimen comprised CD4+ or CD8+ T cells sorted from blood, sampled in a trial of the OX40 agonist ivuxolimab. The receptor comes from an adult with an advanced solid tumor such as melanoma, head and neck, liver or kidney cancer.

The CDR3 DNA reads as TGTGCCAGTAGTATAGAGCTAACAGCGTCCTACAATGAGCAGTTCTTC. Translated: CASSIELTASYNEQFF. The chain employs TRBV19 and TRBJ2-1; D remains ambiguous. Per the germline V gene, CDR1 is LNHDA and CDR2 is SQIVND (reference sequence). V lost 0 bases to trimming and J lost 1 base, with 10 bases between them. CDR3 length equals 16 residues.